This TCR beta chain was sequenced for a study of cytomegalovirus exposure and HLA in healthy donors. PCR primers comprised 60 Vbeta and 13 Jbeta primers. Repertoires were generated with immunoSEQ multiplex PCR, while TCRdb's copy carries only in-frame clones and drops some. The sample contains fewer than 100,000 clones, more than 70% of which appear only once. While unrecorded immune exposures were likely, the donors were nominally healthy when sampled. The CDR3 spans 16 residues. V lost 6 bases to trimming and J lost 3 bases; unmatched junction nucleotides: 12. Germline loops: CDR1 SNHLY, CDR2 FYNNEI. This clone is medium-sized.

Sequenced: PBMCs. This clonotype was obtained from a woman aged 40 to 55 in good health and CMV-seronegative. The chain has TRBV2 and TRBJ1-2; 8 bases line up with TRBD1. Here the CDR3 DNA reads TGTGCCAGCAGCCCATCGACAGGGGTTTTGGACTATGGCTACACCTTC. Its translation is CASSPSTGVLDYGYTF.